This T cell receptor (beta chain) emerged from a study of shared clonotypes between healthy human individuals. General study findings and limits: It was observed that approximately 5% of naive CD4 clonotypes were shared across a handful of donors. Generally, naive subsets came out with larger estimated richness than memory subsets.

The CDR3 runs 14 residues. Trimming stripped 6 bases from V and 3 bases from J, with 12 bases between. The germline gives CDR1 SGHAT, CDR2 FQNNGV. A remark on this clone: Its antigen is unknown.

Assay execution took place at the deep level. Every subset had its genomic DNA shared out evenly among several immunoSEQ plates. This table comes from immunoSEQ multiplex PCR, and its TCRdb copy is limited to in-frame clones, with some not included. The data contain millions of clones, more than 85% of them seen just once; the ten biggest clones take up over 1.5%. Only CD45RO-negative cells positively selected for CCR7 counted as naive CD8 cells, so terminally differentiated effector memory CD45RA+ cells were excluded. The sequenced material came from naive CD8+ T cells from PBMCs. This chain joins TRBV11-2 and TRBJ1-5, with D perhaps TRBD1 (5 bases). The TCR comes from a man aged 18 to 29 in good health. Some clones in this sample may be carry-over from other donors' samples. DNA for the CDR3: TGTGCCAGCAGTGTTTCCAGGGACAATCAGCCCCAGCATTTT. The encoded protein is CASSVSRDNQPQHF.